These 30 T cell receptor beta chains were sequenced from one sample in a study of control samples from healthy donors and cancer patients. Measured with immunoSEQ multiplex PCR; TCRdb has only the in-frame clones, and not every one. The sample yields hundreds of thousands of clones, over 75% seen once. Material: PBMCs. The receptors here all came from a middle-aged man with head and neck cancer.

A single count supports this clone. The rearrangement uses TRBV3-1 (or the pseudogene TRBV3-2) and TRBJ2-5; D gene ambiguous. The CDR3 is made up of 14 amino acids. Germline loops: CDR1 LGHDT, CDR2 YNNKEL (reference sequence). Trimming shortened V by 10 bases and J by 1 base, and 16 bases separated the two germline ends. CDR3 sequence: CATNAFGTQETQYF. The CDR3 region has the DNA TGTGCCACCAATGCCTTTGGCACCCAAGAGACCCAGTACTTC.

The CDR3 DNA is TGCGCCAGCAGCTCCACAGATACGCAGTATTTT. Protein: CASSSTDTQYF. This rearrangement joins TRBV10-2 to TRBJ2-3; D gene ambiguous. CDR3 length: 11 residues. The V end was cut by 6 bases, the J end by 2 bases, with 3 bases between. CDR1 WSHSY and CDR2 SAAADI come from the germline V gene.

The chain carries TRBV11-2 and TRBJ1-4, with 7 bases aligning to TRBD1. The V and J ends lost 4 bases and 4 bases, in that order; junction bases with no gene match: 3. The germline gives CDR1 SGHAT, CDR2 FQNNGV. CDR3 length: 14 amino acids. Here the CDR3 reads CASSSQGINEKLFF. As DNA, the CDR3 is TGTGCCAGCAGCTCACAGGGGATTAATGAAAAACTGTTTTTT. The full variable domain, with the rest looked up from reference TRBV11-2 and TRBJ1-4, is EAGVAQSPRYKIIEKRQSVAFWCNPISGHATLYWYQQILGQGPKLLIQFQNNGVVDDSQLPKDRFSAERLKGVDSTLKIQPAKLEDSAVYLCASSSQGINEKLFFGSGTQLSVL.

The CDR3 DNA is TGCGCCAGCAGACCAGACGGATCGATGGTTGGAAACACCATATATTTT. Amino acid sequence: CASRPDGSMVGNTIYF. J is TRBJ1-3 and V is TRBV5-1; D not certain. The CDR3 is 16 amino acids. V was pared by 5 bases and J by 3 bases, with 18 bases between. The germline CDR1 and CDR2 sequences are SGHRS and YFSETQ.

This clone has just one count. As DNA, the CDR3 is TGTGCCAGTAAAGGGGGCCCGGGACTAGCGACCACCGGGGAGCTGTTTTTT. As protein: CASKGGPGLATTGELFF. This chain joins TRBV19 and TRBJ2-2; TRBD2 aligns across 10 bases. Trimming at V came to 7 bases and at J to 4 bases, leaving 12 bases not matched to a gene. The CDR3 has 17 amino acids. Germline V gene lookup returns CDR1 LNHDA and CDR2 SQIVND (reference sequence).

The CDR3 nucleotides read TGTGCCAGCAGCTTAGAGGGACAGGGCCATTCAAATCAGCCCCAGCATTTT. Translated: CASSLEGQGHSNQPQHF. The chain combines TRBV7-2 with TRBJ1-5; TRBD1 matches at 9 bases. The CDR3 runs to 17 residues. Germline V gene data show CDR1 as SGHTA and CDR2 as FQGNSA. The J segment lost 4 bases and the V segment lost 1 base, leaving 8 bases of the junction unmatched.

The chain employs TRBV30 and TRBJ1-1; no reliable D call. Trimming left V 3 bases short and J 4 bases short, with 12 bases between. The CDR3 totals 13 residues. Germline V gene sequence: CDR1 GTSNPN, CDR2 SVGIG (reference sequence). The CDR3: CAWSGRPPTEAFF. DNA of the CDR3: TGTGCCTGGAGCGGGAGACCACCCACTGAAGCTTTCTTT.

J is TRBJ2-7 and V is TRBV10-3, with D perhaps matching TRBD1 (8 bases). CDR1 is ENHRY, CDR2 SYGVKD, per germline. The CDR3 totals 12 residues. V was trimmed by 6 bases and J by 12 bases, leaving 18 bases between them. In DNA, the CDR3 is TGTGCCATCAGCGAGGGAGGGGACAGGCTGTACTTC. Amino acid sequence: CAISEGGDRLYF.

The V and J genes are TRBV7-3 and TRBJ1-2; unclear D gene. CDR1 SGHTA and CDR2 FQGTGA come from the germline V gene. The V and J ends lost 1 base and 3 bases respectively, with 9 bases between them. CDR3 length equals 14 residues. The chain's CDR3 is CASSLSNADYGYTF. CDR3 DNA: TGTGCCAGCAGCTTAAGTAACGCCGACTATGGCTACACCTTC.

This chain joins TRBV11-2 and TRBJ2-1; D gene uncertain. Trimming took 1 base from V and 5 from J, leaving 9 bases between them. The CDR3 covers 14 residues. The germline V gene has CDR1 SGHAT and CDR2 FQNNGV. CDR3 amino acids: CASSLVTINNEQFF. The CDR3 DNA sequence: TGTGCCAGCAGCTTAGTTACGATAAACAATGAGCAGTTCTTC.

The gene calls are TRBV28 and TRBJ1-2; 7 bases are a match to TRBD1. CDR1 is MDHEN, CDR2 SYDVKM, per germline. V trimming: 3 bases; J trimming: 4 bases; junction bases outside the gene matches: 5. This CDR3 has 14 amino acids. Here the CDR3 reads CASSLGDSGYGYTF. CDR3 sequence (DNA): TGTGCCAGCAGTTTGGGGGACAGCGGCTATGGCTACACCTTC.

On this clone itself: A clone one base away is much larger, so this may be a read error. This rearrangement joins TRBV12-3 or TRBV12-4 to TRBJ2-7, with D possibly matching TRBD2 (6 bases). The germline V and J ends were trimmed by 3 bases and 2 bases, with 8 bases remaining between them. There are 13 residues in the CDR3. CDR3 protein: CASSLEGTYEQYF. Written as DNA, the CDR3 is TGTGCCAGCAGTTTGGAGGGAACCTACGAGCAGTACTTC.

V gene TRBV5-1 combines with J gene TRBJ1-4, with TRBD1 matching over 7 bases. Germline assignment: CDR1 SGHRS and CDR2 YFSETQ. J lost 4 bases, V lost 0 bases, and 6 bases had no gene match. CDR3 length: 16 residues. CDR3 coding DNA: TGCGCCAGCAGCTTGGACGGGACAGCTTATAATGAAAAACTGTTTTTT. Its protein product is CASSLDGTAYNEKLFF.

This chain uses TRBV7-2 with TRBJ1-2; D gene uncertain. The CDR3 loop spans 13 amino acids. Germline V gene data show CDR1 as SGHTA and CDR2 as FQGNSA. Trimming took off 1 base at V and 4 bases at J, with 7 bases between the two ends. The CDR3 loop reads CASSLVEPYGYTF. Here the CDR3 DNA reads TGTGCCAGCAGCTTAGTGGAGCCCTATGGCTACACCTTC.

The chain employs TRBV6-2 or TRBV6-3 and TRBJ2-4; no firm D call. Germline CDR1 and CDR2: MNHEY and SVGEGT. The CDR3 is made up of 14 amino acids. V shed 0 bases and J shed 6 bases, with 9 bases lying between them. The CDR3 loop reads CASSYSRQPNIQYF. The CDR3 DNA is TGTGCCAGCAGTTACTCGCGGCAGCCAAACATTCAGTACTTC.

This clone appeared once. The chain is built from TRBV6-1 and TRBJ1-2; 10 nucleotides agree with TRBD1. CDR1 and CDR2 (germline): MNHNS, SASEGT. This CDR3 is built from 17 residues. With V trimmed by 4 bases and J by 3 bases, 11 bases remained unmatched. CDR3 sequence: CASSGRQGARIYYGYTF. In DNA form, the CDR3 reads TGTGCCAGCAGTGGAAGACAGGGGGCGCGTATTTACTATGGCTACACCTTC.

The V and J genes are TRBV19 and TRBJ1-1, with D perhaps matching TRBD1 (5 bases). Germline-derived CDR1 and CDR2 are LNHDA and SQIVND (reference sequence). The CDR3 totals 11 residues. This chain's CDR3 is CAVGTGPRAFF. CDR3 nucleotides: TGTGCGGTGGGGACGGGCCCTCGAGCTTTCTTT. Combining the CDR3 with reference TRBV19 and TRBJ1-1 gives the whole variable domain DGGITQSPKYLFRKEGQNVTLSCEQNLNHDAMYWYRQDPGQGLRLIYYSQIVNDFQKGDIAEGYSVSREKKESFPLTVTSAQKNPTAFYLCAVGTGPRAFFGQGTRLTVV.

The CDR3 here is CSASAGSAGIGAGELFF. The CDR3 region has the DNA TGCAGTGCTAGTGCGGGCTCAGCGGGGATTGGAGCCGGGGAGCTGTTTTTT. The gene calls are TRBV20-1 and TRBJ2-2, with TRBD2 matching 7 bases. Looked up from germline, CDR1 is DFQATT and CDR2 is SNEGSKA (reference sequence). The CDR3 has 17 residues. Losses at the gene ends were 3 bases for V and 6 bases for J; bases not matched to a gene: 16.

The chain has TRBV27 and TRBJ2-2, with D uncertain. The CDR3 is 16 residues long. In germline, CDR1 is MNHEY, CDR2 SMNVEV (reference sequence). Trimming took off 5 bases at V and 5 bases at J, with 18 bases between the two ends. This CDR3 is CASSPRWVPPTGELFF. CDR3 DNA sequence: TGTGCCAGCAGTCCCCGATGGGTACCCCCAACCGGGGAGCTGTTTTTT.

This chain uses TRBV5-1 with TRBJ1-5, with 12 bases fitting TRBD1. Losses at the gene ends were 4 bases for V and 4 bases for J; bases not matched to a gene: 6. Germline CDR1 and CDR2: SGHRS and YFSETQ. There are 16 residues in the CDR3. CDR3 DNA sequence: TGCGCCAGCAGCCCCTCGGGACAGGGGGCAAATCAGCCCCAGCATTTT. This gives the protein CASSPSGQGANQPQHF.

Here the CDR3 DNA reads TGTGCCACCAGCAGACGCTTTGGCACTGAGCAGTTCTTC. It specifies CATSRRFGTEQFF. The V gene is TRBV15, the J gene TRBJ2-1, with no clear D. Trimming cost V 2 bases and J 9 bases, with 11 bases left between them. The V gene's germline CDR1 is LNHNV and CDR2 YYDKDF (reference sequence). The CDR3 has 13 residues.

This rearrangement joins TRBV30 to TRBJ1-2; 7 nucleotides match TRBD1. Germline CDR1 and CDR2: GTSNPN and SVGIG (reference sequence). Trimming at V came to 1 base and at J to 9 bases, leaving 5 bases not matched to a gene. The CDR3 contains 12 residues. CDR3 protein: CAWSADRERYTF. The CDR3, as DNA: TGTGCCTGGAGTGCCGACAGGGAACGCTACACCTTC.

V usage is TRBV9 and J usage is TRBJ2-5, with D possibly being TRBD1 (7 bases). CDR1 and CDR2 (germline): SGDLS, YYNGEE. The CDR3 has 15 amino acids. V was shortened by 1 base and J by 4 bases, with 14 bases between the two germline ends. CDR3 sequence reads: CASSVRGQEGETQYF. In DNA form, the CDR3 reads TGTGCCAGCAGCGTAAGAGGACAGGAGGGAGAGACCCAGTACTTC.

This chain uses TRBV28 with TRBJ2-7; TRBD2 is a possible D gene (6 bases). This CDR3 region has 14 residues. Germline-derived CDR1 and CDR2 are MDHEN and SYDVKM. The germline V and J ends were trimmed by 3 bases and 7 bases, with 16 bases remaining between them. The CDR3 is CASSFPRGRGEQYF. The CDR3 bases are TGTGCCAGCAGTTTCCCAAGGGGTCGGGGGGAGCAGTACTTC. Using reference TRBV28 and TRBJ2-7 for the parts outside the CDR3, the full variable domain is DVKVTQSSRYLVKRTGEKVFLECVQDMDHENMFWYRQDPGLGLRLIYFSYDVKMKEKGDIPEGYSVSREKKERFSLILESASTNQTSMYLCASSFPRGRGEQYFGPGTRLTVT.

This chain joins TRBV6-6 and TRBJ1-2; D unresolved. CDR1 and CDR2 from the germline V gene are MNHNY and SVGAGI (reference sequence). The CDR3 totals 14 residues. V was shortened by 3 bases and J by 3 bases, with 11 bases between the two germline ends. CDR3 sequence: CASSYTASDYGYTF. The DNA of the CDR3 is TGTGCCAGCAGTTATACAGCCTCTGACTATGGCTACACCTTC.

The genes are TRBV9 and TRBJ2-1, with D possibly being TRBD1 (6 bases). This CDR3 comprises 17 residues. The germline V gene encodes CDR1 SGDLS and CDR2 YYNGEE. V was shortened by 3 bases and J by 8 bases, with 24 bases between the two germline ends. The CDR3 DNA sequence: TGTGCCAGCAGCGCCGAGCCTACAGGGACCTTCGTAGATGAGCAGTTCTTC. Its translation: CASSAEPTGTFVDEQFF.

The V gene is TRBV7-3, the J gene TRBJ2-1, with 7 bases lining up with TRBD2. Looked up from germline, CDR1 is SGHTA and CDR2 is FQGTGA. Trimming cost V 4 bases and J 5 bases; bases outside gene matches: 2. The CDR3 covers 13 residues. The CDR3 sequence is CASSSGLDNEQFF. The CDR3, as DNA: TGTGCCAGCAGCTCCGGACTAGACAATGAGCAGTTCTTC.

The J gene is TRBJ1-2, the V gene TRBV7-3, with no clear D. With 5 bases removed from V and 8 bases from J, the gap between germline ends came to 18 bases. There are 14 residues in the CDR3. Germline V lookup: CDR1 SGHTA, CDR2 FQGTGA. The CDR3 sequence is CASSLEPGARGYTF. In DNA form, the CDR3 reads TGTGCCAGCAGCCTAGAGCCGGGAGCGAGAGGCTACACCTTC.

This clone was seen a single time. This chain connects TRBV7-3 to TRBJ2-6; D possibly corresponds to TRBD2 (5 bases). Germline V gene data show CDR1 as SGHTA and CDR2 as FQGTGA. The CDR3 consists of 16 residues. V was shortened by 7 bases and J by 4 bases, with 17 bases between the two germline ends. CDR3: CASNPGPSSGANVLTF. The CDR3 nucleotides read TGTGCCAGCAACCCTGGACCTAGCTCGGGGGCCAACGTCCTGACTTTC.

This clone was picked up one time. This rearrangement joins TRBV3-1 (or the pseudogene TRBV3-2) to TRBJ2-1, with 10 nucleotides matching TRBD2. The CDR3 is 15 amino acids. Per germline, CDR1 LGHDT and CDR2 YNNKEL (reference sequence). With 4 bases clipped from V and 4 bases from J, the junction kept 4 bases outside the gene matches. The CDR3 coding sequence is TGTGCCAGCAGCCGGACTAGCGGAGAATACAATGAGCAGTTCTTC. As protein: CASSRTSGEYNEQFF.